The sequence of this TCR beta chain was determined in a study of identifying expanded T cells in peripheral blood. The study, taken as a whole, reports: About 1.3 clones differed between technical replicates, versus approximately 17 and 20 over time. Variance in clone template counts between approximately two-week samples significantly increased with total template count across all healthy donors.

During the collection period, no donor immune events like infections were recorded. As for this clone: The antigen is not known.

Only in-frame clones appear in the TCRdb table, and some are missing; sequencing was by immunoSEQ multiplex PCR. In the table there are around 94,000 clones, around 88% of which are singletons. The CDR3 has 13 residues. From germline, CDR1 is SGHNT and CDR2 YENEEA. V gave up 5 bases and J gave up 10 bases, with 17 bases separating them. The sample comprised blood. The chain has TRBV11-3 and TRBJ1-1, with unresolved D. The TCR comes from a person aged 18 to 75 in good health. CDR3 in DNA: TGTGCCAGCAGCCCTGGAGGAGGTCGTACAGCTTTCTTT. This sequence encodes CASSPGGGRTAFF.